There are a few counts of the clone carrying this TCR beta chain. What it binds is not known. Looked up from germline, CDR1 is SQVTM and CDR2 is ANQGSEA. Trimming pared 3 bases from V and 6 bases from J, leaving 11 bases between. The CDR3 spans 12 residues. These data are taken from a study of cytomegalovirus exposure and HLA in healthy donors. Findings of the study overall: Testing in vitro showed three CMV-associated chains specific for CMV antigens. CMV serostatus was the sole immune exposure information available.

The primer mix had 60 Vbeta and 13 Jbeta primers. Generated by immunoSEQ multiplex PCR, the TCRdb table keeps only in-frame clones and is missing some. The table has fewer than 150,000 clones, around 78% seen once. Source material: PBMCs. The sequence derives from a male donor in good health and CMV-seronegative. This sequence joins TRBV29-1 and TRBJ1-1; no definite D call. This chain's CDR3 is CSVESAEAEAFF. DNA for the CDR3: TGCAGCGTTGAGTCGGCGGAGGCTGAAGCTTTCTTT.